Listed below are T cell receptor beta chains from one sample, sequenced in a study of CD8+ T cells in alopecia areata. Using immunoSEQ multiplex PCR, the repertoire was profiled, and TCRdb retains in-frame clones only, with some absent. The sample lists around 200,000 clones, roughly 63% seen once, with over 1.5% in the top ten. Sequencing used CD4+ T cells sorted from blood, obtained at week 0. The receptors originated from a human donor with alopecia areata. Both conserved end residues are part of each CDR3. Fields, in order: D gene, V gene, J gene, clone size, CDR3 protein, CDR3 DNA. The D gene is left open where the match is weak. Only some rows state a clone size, as once, few, many or a class for expanded clones.

TRBD1	TRBV10-2	TRBJ2-5	NA	CASTTLGRGHETQYF	TGCGCCAGCACCACCCTTGGCAGGGGGCACGAGACCCAGTACTTC
TRBD1	TRBV30	TRBJ1-2	NA	CATTPGQGPYGYTF	TGTGCCACTACCCCGGGACAGGGCCCCTATGGCTACACCTTC
NA	TRBV7-2	TRBJ2-3	NA	CASSPPMGGADTQYF	TGTGCCAGCAGCCCGCCCATGGGGGGCGCAGATACGCAGTATTTT
NA	TRBV5-6	TRBJ2-5	NA	CASSLGIWTVQETQYF	TGTGCCAGCAGCTTGGGGATATGGACAGTACAAGAGACCCAGTACTTC
TRBD1	TRBV12-5	TRBJ2-7	NA	CASGLTGVYYEQYF	TGTGCTAGTGGTTTGACAGGGGTTTACTACGAGCAGTACTTC
TRBD1	TRBV14	TRBJ2-2	NA	CASSPGQGFAGELFF	TGTGCCAGCAGCCCAGGACAGGGGTTCGCCGGGGAGCTGTTTTTT
NA	TRBV13	TRBJ2-7	NA	CASSLDGYGEQYF	TGTGCCAGCAGCTTAGATGGGTATGGCGAGCAGTACTTC
NA	TRBV29-1	TRBJ1-4	few	CSVDGLGEEKLFF	TGCAGCGTTGATGGGTTAGGGGAGGAAAAACTGTTTTTT
NA	TRBV29-1	TRBJ2-7	NA	CSAINSSYEQYF	TGCAGCGCAATAAACAGTTCCTACGAGCAGTACTTC
TRBD2	TRBV11-2	TRBJ2-7	NA	CASSLVSSGGFSSYEQYF	TGTGCCAGCAGCTTAGTGTCTAGCGGGGGCTTTAGCTCCTACGAGCAGTACTTC
TRBD2	TRBV29-1	TRBJ2-4	few	CSVETRTSGGRDIQYF	TGCAGCGTTGAAACTCGGACTAGCGGGGGGAGGGACATTCAGTACTTC
NA	TRBV4-3	TRBJ2-2	NA	CASSRTGIAGELFF	TGCGCCAGCAGCCGCACAGGGATCGCCGGGGAGCTGTTTTTT
NA	TRBV29-1	TRBJ2-2	NA	CSVAQNTGELFF	TGCAGCGTTGCACAGAACACCGGGGAGCTGTTTTTT
TRBD1	TRBV15	TRBJ1-1	NA	CATSRGGTGRTEAFF	TGTGCCACCAGCAGAGGTGGGACAGGGAGGACTGAAGCTTTCTTT
NA	TRBV13	TRBJ1-1	NA	CASSSTYREAFF	TGTGCCAGCAGCTCCACCTACAGGGAGGCTTTCTTT